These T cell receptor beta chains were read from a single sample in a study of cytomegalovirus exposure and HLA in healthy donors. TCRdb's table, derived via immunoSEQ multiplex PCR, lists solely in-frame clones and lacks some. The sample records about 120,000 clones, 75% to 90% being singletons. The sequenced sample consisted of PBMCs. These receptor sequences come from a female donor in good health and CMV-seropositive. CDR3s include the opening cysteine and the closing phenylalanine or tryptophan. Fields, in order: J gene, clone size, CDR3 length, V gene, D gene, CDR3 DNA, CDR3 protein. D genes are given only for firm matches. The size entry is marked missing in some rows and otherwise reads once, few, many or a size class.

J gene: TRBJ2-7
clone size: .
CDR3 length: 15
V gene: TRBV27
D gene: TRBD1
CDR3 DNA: TGTGCCAGCAGTCGAGGGGACAGGGGGGAGAGCGAGCAGTACTTC
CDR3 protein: CASSRGDRGESEQYF

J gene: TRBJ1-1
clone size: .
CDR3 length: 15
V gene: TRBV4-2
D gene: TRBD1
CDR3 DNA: TGTGCCAGCAGCCAGAACAGGGGAGGTTACACTGAAGCTTTCTTT
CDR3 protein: CASSQNRGGYTEAFF

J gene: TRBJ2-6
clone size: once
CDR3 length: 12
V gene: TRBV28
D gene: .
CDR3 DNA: TGTGCCAGCAGTTTTTTCCAGAACGTCCTGACTTTC
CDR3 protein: CASSFFQNVLTF

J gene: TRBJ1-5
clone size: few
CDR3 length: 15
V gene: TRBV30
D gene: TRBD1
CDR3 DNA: TGTGCCTGGAGGGTAGGGGGCGCGAACAATCAGCCCCAGCATTTT
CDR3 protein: CAWRVGGANNQPQHF

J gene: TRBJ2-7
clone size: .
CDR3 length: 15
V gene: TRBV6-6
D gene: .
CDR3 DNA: TGTGCCAGCAGCTCCGGGACACTCGGCTCCTACGAGCAGTACTTC
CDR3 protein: CASSSGTLGSYEQYF

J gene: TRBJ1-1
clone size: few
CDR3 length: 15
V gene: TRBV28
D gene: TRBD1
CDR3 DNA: TGTGCCAGCAGTCCGCCGGGACAGATGAACACTGAAGCTTTCTTT
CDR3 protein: CASSPPGQMNTEAFF

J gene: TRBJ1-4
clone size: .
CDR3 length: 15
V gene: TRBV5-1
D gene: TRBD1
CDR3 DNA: TGCGCCAGCAGCTTTTCCGGGACAGGGAATGAAAAACTGTTTTTT
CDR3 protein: CASSFSGTGNEKLFF

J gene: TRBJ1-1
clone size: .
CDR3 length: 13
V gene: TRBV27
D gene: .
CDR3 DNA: TGTGCCAGCAGTCCAGGGGTGAACACTGAAGCTTTCTTT
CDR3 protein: CASSPGVNTEAFF

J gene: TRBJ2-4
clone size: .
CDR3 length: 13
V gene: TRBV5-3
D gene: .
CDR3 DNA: TGTGCCAGAAGCTGGGTGGGGAGGAACATTCAGTACTTC
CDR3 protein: CARSWVGRNIQYF

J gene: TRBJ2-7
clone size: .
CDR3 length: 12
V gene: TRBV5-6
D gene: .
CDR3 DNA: TGTGCCAGCAGCTTGACCAGATACGAGCAGTACTTC
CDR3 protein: CASSLTRYEQYF

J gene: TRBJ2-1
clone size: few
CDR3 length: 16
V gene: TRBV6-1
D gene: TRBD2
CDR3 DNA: TGTGCCAGCAGTGCTTCCTCGGCTAGCGGGGTGGGTGAGCAGTTCTTC
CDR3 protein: CASSASSASGVGEQFF

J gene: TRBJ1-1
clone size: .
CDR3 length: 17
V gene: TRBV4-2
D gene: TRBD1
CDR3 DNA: TGTGCCAGCAGCCCCCCCAGGACAGGTAGTAAGAATACTGAAGCTTTCTTT
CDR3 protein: CASSPPRTGSKNTEAFF

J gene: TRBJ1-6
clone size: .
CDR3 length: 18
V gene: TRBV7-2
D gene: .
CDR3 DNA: TGTGCCAGCAGCTTTGAGTCGGGGGTAAGGACCTATAATTCACCCCTCCACTTT
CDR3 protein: CASSFESGVRTYNSPLHF

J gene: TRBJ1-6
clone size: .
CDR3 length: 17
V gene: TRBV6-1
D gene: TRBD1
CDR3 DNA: TGTGCCAGCAGTGAGAAGGGGGCCATTACGTATAATTCACCCCTCCACTTT
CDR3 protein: CASSEKGAITYNSPLHF

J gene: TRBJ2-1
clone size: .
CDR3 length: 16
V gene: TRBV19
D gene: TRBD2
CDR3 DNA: TGTGCCAGTAGTATTACTAAGCGGGGGGCATACAATGAGCAGTTCTTC
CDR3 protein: CASSITKRGAYNEQFF

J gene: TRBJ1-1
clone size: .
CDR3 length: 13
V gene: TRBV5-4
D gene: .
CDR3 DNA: TGTGCCAGCAGTAGGGATAGAGACAGTGAAGCTTTCTTT
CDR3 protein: CASSRDRDSEAFF

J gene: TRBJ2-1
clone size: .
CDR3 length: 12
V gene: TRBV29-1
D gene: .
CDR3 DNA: TGCAGCGTTGACAAACCTAGCAATGAGCAGTTCTTC
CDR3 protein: CSVDKPSNEQFF

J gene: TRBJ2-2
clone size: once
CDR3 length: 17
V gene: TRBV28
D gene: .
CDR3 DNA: TGTGCCAGCAGTTTATCTATCGGGACTCTGAACACCGGGGAGCTGTTTTTT
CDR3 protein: CASSLSIGTLNTGELFF